This T cell receptor beta chain was recovered during a study of blood T cells in healthy people across ages. As to this clonotype: Just one base apart from a much larger clone, this may be a read error.

Per individual sample, total RNA of at least 5 micrograms was extracted. The second PCR ran about 6 to 12 cycles with a sample-barcoded 5' primer and J-beta primers. Every molecule of cDNA carried a tag from a template-switch adaptor with 12 random nucleotides. TCRdb independently ran MiXCR on the 5' RACE reads; one entry per CDR3 protein. The table shows just under 900,000 distinct CDR3 sequences, with around 30% occurring only once. V shed 6 bases and J 6 bases; nucleotides not matched to a gene: 10. The CDR3 has 15 residues. Germline CDR1 and CDR2: MNHEY and SVGEGT. The TCR originated in a woman aged 80 or over in good health. The chain is built from TRBV6-2 or TRBV6-3 and TRBJ2-5; 10 bases are a match to TRBD2. The material sequenced was blood. In DNA, the CDR3 is TGTGCCAGCAGCTTAACTAGCGGGGAGGCCAAGACCCAGTACTTC. Protein product: CASSLTSGEAKTQYF.